The source of this TCR beta chain is a study of technical replicates of blood from several donors. Some clones are missing from TCRdb's copy, which holds only in-frame ones; the method was immunoSEQ multiplex PCR. The sample has some 57,000 clones; around 97% are singletons. Per germline, CDR1 SNHLY and CDR2 FYNNEI. The ends were cut back, 5 bases at V and 6 bases at J, with 9 bases in the middle. This CDR3 comprises 12 residues. This clone was observed a single time. This sequence joins TRBV2 and TRBJ2-3; D gene uncertain. Sequenced input: T cells isolated from PBMCs. This receptor was taken from a human donor in good health. The chain's CDR3 is CASSSQRDTQYF. The DNA for the CDR3 is TGTGCCAGCAGTTCTCAGAGGGATACGCAGTATTTT.